This T cell receptor (beta chain) derives from a study of blood T cells in healthy people across ages. As for the study in general: With template switching, about one barcoded beta molecule was captured per two T cells.

This clonotype has at least ten counts. Primed by a sample-barcoded 5' primer and a J-beta primer mix, a second PCR proceeded for about 6 to 12 cycles. Each sample yielded at least 3 million CDR3-containing paired-end reads. Each CDR3 protein gets one entry after TCRdb re-called the 5' RACE reads with MiXCR. The sample lists approximately 700,000 distinct CDR3 sequences, less than 40% occurring once. All donors came from Russia, were Caucasian and healthy, and spanned ages 6 to 90. Peripheral blood, about 9.3 milliliters per donor, was collected. J gave up 3 bases and V 4 bases, and 0 bases lay outside the gene matches. The germline gives CDR1 SGDLS, CDR2 YYNGEE. There are 12 residues in the CDR3.

Sample: blood. The chain carries TRBV9 and TRBJ2-5; 7 bases line up with TRBD2. The sequence was collected from a woman aged 80 or older in good health. In nucleotides, the CDR3 is TGTGCCAGCAGCCGGGAGGAAGAGACCCAGTACTTC. This gives the protein CASSREEETQYF.